This T cell receptor (beta chain) was observed in a study of blood T cell repertoires in COVID-19. This clone was picked up a small number of times. This CDR3 is 14 amino acids long. The germline V gene encodes CDR1 KGHDR and CDR2 SFDVKD. V shed 5 bases, J shed 4 bases, and the junction held 5 bases outside the gene matches. Study processing details: Counts of nucleated cells, estimated from reference gene primer amplification, were obtained. Here immunoSEQ multiplex PCR was the method, and the copy in TCRdb shows in-frame clones only, minus some. The DNA was the basis for D and trimming; V, J and clone size are from that table. The sample gives 110,000 or so clones, around 76% of which show up once; 15% to 20% is in the top ten.

This TCR was recovered from a woman in her seventies with acute or convalescent COVID-19. The chain is built from TRBV24-1 and TRBJ2-3; 7 bases map to TRBD2. What was sequenced was peripheral blood. As DNA, the CDR3 is TGTGCCACCAGTGCCCCGACTAGCCCAGATACGCAGTATTTT. Amino acid sequence: CATSAPTSPDTQYF.